A single sample gave rise to the 10 T cell receptor beta chains below, sequenced in a study of T cell responses to AZD1222 COVID-19 vaccine. Only in-frame clones appear in the TCRdb table, and some are missing; sequencing was by immunoSEQ multiplex PCR. The sample holds 50,000 or so clones, about 89% seen once. The source material was peripheral blood, sampled 28 days after the second AZD1222 dose. These receptors were obtained from an adult who received the AZD1222 COVID-19 vaccine.

The CDR3 DNA follows: TGTGCCAGCAGTGACTCATTGGGTTCCGACACCGGGGAGCTGTTTTTT. Translating it yields CASSDSLGSDTGELFF. The V and J genes are TRBV6-4 and TRBJ2-2; D uncertain. The V gene's germline CDR1 is MRHNA and CDR2 SNTAGT. V shed 0 bases and J shed 3 bases, with 11 bases lying between them. The CDR3 consists of 16 residues.

This clone was detected only once. V is TRBV6-5 and J is TRBJ2-7, with 9 nucleotides matching TRBD1. The CDR3 spans 15 residues. Germline V CDR1 and CDR2: MNHEY, SVGAGI. Trimming took 5 bases from V and 0 from J; bases not matched to a gene: 5. In DNA form, the CDR3 reads TGTGCCAGCAGTCGCCGGGACAGGGTCTCCTACGAGCAGTACTTC. Its protein product is CASSRRDRVSYEQYF.

The sample holds one count of this clone. The V and J genes are TRBV9 and TRBJ2-3; 7 positions agree with TRBD2. With V trimmed by 2 bases and J by 4 bases, 7 bases remained unmatched. Germline assignment: CDR1 SGDLS and CDR2 YYNGEE. CDR3 length: 15 amino acids. DNA for the CDR3: TGTGCCAGCAGCGTCTCCCTAGCGGCTTCAGATACGCAGTATTTT. It translates to CASSVSLAASDTQYF.

The chain is built from TRBV19 and TRBJ1-2, with TRBD1 matching 8 bases. Germline CDR1 reads LNHDA; CDR2 reads SQIVND (reference sequence). J was trimmed by 4 bases and V by 7 bases; bases with no gene match: 14. The CDR3 is 16 residues long. CDR3: CASTSQEARGLYGYTF. The CDR3 nucleotides read TGTGCCAGTACCAGCCAGGAGGCCAGGGGGCTCTATGGCTACACCTTC. Based on the CDR3 plus reference TRBV19 and TRBJ1-2, the full variable domain is DGGITQSPKYLFRKEGQNVTLSCEQNLNHDAMYWYRQDPGQGLRLIYYSQIVNDFQKGDIAEGYSVSREKKESFPLTVTSAQKNPTAFYLCASTSQEARGLYGYTFGSGTRLTVV.

DNA for the CDR3: TGTGCCAGCAGCTTTGGGGAGTACGAGCAGTACTTC. Translation: CASSFGEYEQYF. V usage is TRBV5-5 and J usage is TRBJ2-7, with a weak D call TRBD2 (5 bases). Germline V gene data show CDR1 as SGHKS and CDR2 as YYEKEE (reference sequence). V shed 2 bases and J shed 4 bases, with 7 bases lying between them. The CDR3 consists of 12 residues. Looking up the rest from reference TRBV5-5 and TRBJ2-7 gives the full variable domain: DAGVTQSPTHLIKTRGQQVTLRCSPISGHKSVSWYQQVLGQGPQFIFQYYEKEERGRGNFPDRFSARQFPNYSSELNVNALLLGDSALYLCASSFGEYEQYFGPGTRLTVT.

The rearrangement uses TRBV6-5 and TRBJ2-1, with 9 bases fitting TRBD2. J lost 6 bases, V lost 8 bases, and 11 bases had no gene match. Germline V gene data show CDR1 as MNHEY and CDR2 as SVGAGI. The length of the CDR3 is 15 residues. The CDR3: CASPSVREGPNEQFF. The CDR3 bases are TGTGCCAGCCCCTCGGTGCGGGAGGGCCCCAATGAGCAGTTCTTC.

The chain has TRBV19 and TRBJ2-3; 13 bases line up with TRBD2. The V gene's germline CDR1 is LNHDA and CDR2 SQIVND (reference sequence). The CDR3 extends over 20 amino acids. V lost 4 bases and J lost 0; bases outside the gene matches: 13. The CDR3 DNA is TGTGCCAGTAGTACTTGGGTACTAGCGGGGGGGAGCGCTAGCACAGATACGCAGTATTTT. Residues: CASSTWVLAGGSASTDTQYF.

Here the CDR3 DNA reads TGTGCCACCAGCAGAGTGTACAGGGCTGAAACAACTAATGAAAAACTGTTTTTT. Translating it yields CATSRVYRAETTNEKLFF. This chain connects TRBV15 to TRBJ1-4, with TRBD1 as a possible D gene (6 bases). V gave up 1 base and J gave up 0 bases, with 15 bases separating them. The CDR3 is 18 residues long. The germline gives CDR1 LNHNV, CDR2 YYDKDF (reference sequence). Looking up the rest from reference TRBV15 and TRBJ1-4 gives the full variable domain: DAMVIQNPRYQVTQFGKPVTLSCSQTLNHNVMYWYQQKSSQAPKLLFHYYDKDFNNEADTPDNFQSRRPNTSFCFLDIRSPGLGDTAMYLCATSRVYRAETTNEKLFFGSGTQLSVL.

V is TRBV20-1 and J is TRBJ2-5; 11 nucleotides align to TRBD2. The J segment lost 3 bases and the V segment lost 3 bases, leaving 6 bases of the junction unmatched. This CDR3 is 15 amino acids long. Looked up from germline, CDR1 is DFQATT and CDR2 is SNEGSKA (reference sequence). CDR3 protein: CSASSSGGAKETQYF. Here the CDR3 DNA reads TGCAGTGCTAGTAGTAGCGGGGGGGCCAAAGAGACCCAGTACTTC.

The rearrangement uses TRBV11-1 and TRBJ1-3; D uncertain. V gave up 5 bases and J gave up 6 bases, with 14 bases separating them. The CDR3 is made up of 14 amino acids. Germline CDR1 reads SGHAT; CDR2 reads FQDESV (reference sequence). CDR3 in amino acids: CASSPGIVENTIYF. CDR3 nucleotides: TGTGCCAGCAGCCCCGGGATCGTGGAAAACACCATATATTTT.